Described below is a single T cell receptor beta chain sequence and its context. What it binds is unknown. The sample comes from a study of Ad26.COV2.S vaccination and SARS-CoV-2 variants. Study-level background: The authors gave Ad26.COV2.S intramuscularly, either once or twice 56 days apart.

Treatment: around 19 received Ad26.COV2.S at low or high dose, single or two shots; about 5 received placebo; per-sample allocation not given. Specimens were obtained on day 63 following the first vaccine or placebo injection. Some clones are missing from TCRdb's copy, which holds only in-frame ones; the method was immunoSEQ multiplex PCR. The table has about 330,000 clones, approximately 87% seen once. The ends lost 0 bases at V and 4 bases at J; junction bases unmatched: 15. Germline V lookup: CDR1 MGHRA, CDR2 YSYEKL. The CDR3 length is 19 residues. General observations from the study: People given the vaccine had a wider spike-specific TCR breadth than placebo recipients did. Comparable non-spike TCR breadth was observed in vaccine and placebo recipients.

This receptor was obtained from a person aged 18 to 59 who received the Ad26.COV2.S COVID-19 vaccine or a placebo. The sequencing used peripheral blood, collected in a trial of Ad26.COV2.S vaccine versus placebo. This chain links TRBV4-1 with TRBJ1-2, with 9 bases identical to TRBD1. The CDR3 region has the DNA TGCGCCAGCAGCCAAGAAAAGTCCGGGACAGGGAAATGGCCCTATGGCTACACCTTC. Translated, it gives CASSQEKSGTGKWPYGYTF.